The sequence of this TCR beta chain was determined in a study of Graves' ophthalmopathy and Graves' hyperthyroidism. Study-wide findings and caveats: Detection in blood was also observed for most expanded thyroid clonotypes above 0.001 frequency. Using a 13-signature model, the authors split ophthalmopathy from stable hyperthyroidism, with 87.88% sensitivity and 75% to 82% specificity. Ophthalmopathy progression cases were predicted by the model with approximately 66% sensitivity and about 72% specificity.

This clonotype was seen at least ten times. Its antigen is unknown. Physicians reached a diagnosis by relying on clinical symptoms, serum thyroxine, TRAb, thyroid ultrasound and orbital computed tomography. Researchers took RNA transcripts and amplified TCR beta CDR3 regions from them. In the first round, RT-PCR was carried out with HTBI primers, and a multiplex PCR formed the second round. Via MiXCR, TCRdb re-called the multiplex PCR reads, giving one row per CDR3 protein. Of about 410,000 distinct CDR3 sequences listed, around 20% are singletons. The CDR3 has 15 amino acids. V gave up 6 bases and J gave up 10 bases; unmatched junction bases: 11. Germline loops: CDR1 SNHLY, CDR2 FYNNEI.

The sequence derives from a woman between 18 and 29 years old with Graves' ophthalmopathy. This chain uses TRBV2 with TRBJ2-6; 8 bases are a match to TRBD1. What was sequenced was peripheral blood. The CDR3 DNA is TGTGCCAGCAGGCCGACAGGGGTTCTACCAAACGTCCTGACTTTC. Protein sequence: CASRPTGVLPNVLTF.